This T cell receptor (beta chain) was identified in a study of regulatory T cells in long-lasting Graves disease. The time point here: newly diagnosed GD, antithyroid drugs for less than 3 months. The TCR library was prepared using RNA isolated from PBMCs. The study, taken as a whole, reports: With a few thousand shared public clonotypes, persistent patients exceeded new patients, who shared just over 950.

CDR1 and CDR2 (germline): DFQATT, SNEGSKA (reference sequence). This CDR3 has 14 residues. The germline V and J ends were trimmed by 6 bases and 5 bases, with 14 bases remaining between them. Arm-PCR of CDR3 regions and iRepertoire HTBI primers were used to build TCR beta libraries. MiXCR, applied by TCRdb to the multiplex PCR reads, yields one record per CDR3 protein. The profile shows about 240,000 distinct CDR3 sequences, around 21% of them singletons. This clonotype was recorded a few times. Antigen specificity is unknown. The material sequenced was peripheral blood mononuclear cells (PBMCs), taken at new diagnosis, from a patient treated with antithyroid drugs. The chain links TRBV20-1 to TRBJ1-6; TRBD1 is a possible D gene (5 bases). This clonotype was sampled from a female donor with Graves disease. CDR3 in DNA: TGCAGTGCAATTCCGGGGGTTGATAATTCACCCCTCCACTTT. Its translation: CSAIPGVDNSPLHF.